This TCR beta chain was sequenced during a study of PD-1 blockade in mismatch repair-deficient tumors. Looking at the study overall: Patients had more than ten mismatch repair-deficient cancer types, all previously treated and progressing. Broader study findings: Tumor-resident clones, often absent from pretreatment blood, expanded after pembrolizumab and then contracted.

Generated by immunoSEQ multiplex PCR, the TCRdb table keeps only in-frame clones and is missing some. The sample lists around 30,000 clones; approximately 84% were seen once. As for this clone: As yet, its antigen is unknown.

PCR or immunohistochemistry showed mismatch repair deficiency in every enrolled patient. TCR sequencing covered a few patients who responded to pembrolizumab. The material was PBMCs, obtained 6 weeks after starting pembrolizumab. The TCR originated in an adult with mismatch repair-deficient cancer.

DNA of the CDR3: TGCAGCGTTGGAGCGGGTTTCAATGAGCAGTTCTTC. This translates into CSVGAGFNEQFF. The chain joins TRBV29-1 to TRBJ2-1, with D possibly matching TRBD2 (6 bases). V lost 4 bases and J lost 6, with 10 bases in between. From germline, CDR1 is SQVTM and CDR2 ANQGSEA. The CDR3 loop spans 12 amino acids.